The table lists the clone carrying this T cell receptor beta chain with a few counts. This sample is drawn from a study of glioma-infiltrating T cells. Germline loops: CDR1 LGHDT, CDR2 YNNKEL (reference sequence). The CDR3 runs to 14 residues. The V and J ends lost 11 bases and 5 bases respectively, with 19 bases between them. The iRepertoire nested amplicon-rescue multiplex PCR amplified TCR alpha and beta CDR3s from RNA. TCRdb reprocessed the multiplex PCR reads with MiXCR, giving one entry per CDR3 protein. The sample lists a few hundred thousand distinct CDR3 sequences; around 45% were seen once. The receptor was isolated from a human donor with low-grade glioma or glioblastoma, undergoing nonglioma brain surgery, or in good health (not recorded which). V is TRBV3-1 and J is TRBJ1-5; a weak D match, TRBD1 (5 bases). The sample consisted of glioma tissue, nonneoplastic brain tissue, or PBMCs (not recorded which). CDR3 region: CAAGPGGTYQPQHF. In DNA form, the CDR3 reads TGTGCCGCCGGTCCCGGGGGTACTTATCAGCCCCAGCATTTT.